This TCR beta chain was documented in a study of CD8 T cells in ankylosing spondylitis. Findings and caveats of the study: A motif in TCR beta, a set of several highly homologous variants, appeared characteristic of ankylosing spondylitis blood.

Turning to this clonotype: No antigen is known for it.

V was shortened by 1 base and J by 0 bases, with 12 bases between the two germline ends. Germline V gene lookup returns CDR1 LGHNA and CDR2 YSLEER. The CDR3 is 16 amino acids. TCRdb re-analysed the 5' RACE reads in MiXCR, keeping a single row per CDR3 protein. Here the sample spans about 210,000 distinct CDR3 sequences, roughly 6.6% being singletons. The chain uses TRBV4-3 and TRBJ1-1, with unresolved D. The origin of this receptor is a male donor with ankylosing spondylitis. Sequencing used blood, either unsorted or a sorted T cell fraction (not recorded which). The CDR3 reads CASSQGLAELNTEAFF. In DNA form, the CDR3 reads TGCGCCAGCAGCCAAGGGTTGGCAGAGCTGAACACTGAAGCTTTCTTT.